A selection of T cell receptor beta chains follows, all from one sample in a study of vaccination effects on CD4 cells after COVID-19. No antigen has been identified for these receptors. The data were produced by immunoSEQ multiplex PCR, yet TCRdb's version contains in-frame clones alone and is incomplete. The data contain about 14,000 clones, about 78% of them seen just once; the ten biggest clones take up over 15%. This specimen consisted of CD4+ T cells from PBMCs cultured with SARS-CoV-2 spike peptides, obtained after COVID-19 vaccination. All receptors derive from a human donor who had a prior SARS-CoV-2 infection. The CDR3 runs from the conserved cysteine through the conserved F or W. D genes are given only for firm matches. Only part of the rows carry a size: once, few, many, or a class if the clone is expanded.

cdr3_aa | cdr3_nt | v_call | clone_size | d_call | cdr3_length | j_call
CASSQDRLSYEQYF | TGTGCCAGCAGCCAGGACAGACTATCCTACGAGCAGTACTTC | TRBV6-6 | . | . | 14 | TRBJ2-7
CSVVGGTAKNIQYF | TGCAGCGTTGTGGGAGGGACAGCCAAAAACATTCAGTACTTC | TRBV29-1 | . | TRBD2 | 14 | TRBJ2-4
CAISGGEEQPQHF | TGTGCCATCAGTGGAGGGGAGGAGCAGCCCCAGCATTTT | TRBV10-3 | . | . | 13 | TRBJ1-5
CASSRDRAAGELFF | TGTGCCAGCAGCAGGGACAGGGCAGCCGGGGAGCTGTTTTTT | TRBV5-4 | . | TRBD1 | 14 | TRBJ2-2
CASRTWNTEAFF | TGTGCCAGCAGGACATGGAACACTGAAGCTTTCTTT | TRBV2 | once | . | 12 | TRBJ1-1
CASSQESRGFYSPLHF | TGTGCCAGCAGCCAAGAGAGCAGGGGCTTTTATTCACCCCTCCACTTT | TRBV4-2 | . | . | 16 | TRBJ1-6
CATSRVVGLVGQGSSNYGYTF | TGTGCCACCAGCAGAGTGGTCGGATTAGTGGGACAGGGCTCGTCTAACTATGGCTACACCTTC | TRBV15 | once | TRBD1 | 21 | TRBJ1-2
CASSPLIGLAGGPSEQYF | TGTGCCAGCTCACCACTTATCGGACTAGCGGGAGGGCCTTCCGAGCAGTACTTC | TRBV18 | . | TRBD2 | 18 | TRBJ2-7
CASSQDLQGWYTF | TGTGCCAGCAGCCAAGATTTGCAGGGCTGGTACACCTTC | TRBV14 | once | . | 13 | TRBJ1-2
CASSLNTGRGYEQYF | TGTGCCAGCAGCTTAAACACGGGGCGCGGCTACGAGCAGTACTTC | TRBV28 | few | . | 15 | TRBJ2-7
CASSRQFGTGELFF | TGTGCCAGTAGCCGACAGTTTGGCACCGGGGAGCTGTTTTTT | TRBV19 | . | . | 14 | TRBJ2-2
CASSQVQSGTANSPLHF | TGCGCCAGCAGCCAAGTACAAAGCGGGACAGCCAATTCACCCCTCCACTTT | TRBV4-1 | . | TRBD1 | 17 | TRBJ1-6
CASSPHSGGGNEQFF | TGCGCCAGCAGCCCACATAGCGGGGGGGGGAATGAGCAGTTCTTC | TRBV5-1 | . | TRBD2 | 15 | TRBJ2-1
CATSTNGWREAFF | TGTGCCACCAGCACAAACGGCTGGCGAGAAGCTTTCTTT | TRBV15 | . | . | 13 | TRBJ1-1
CASSLAPSGGMNEQFF | TGTGCCAGCAGCTTAGCGCCTAGCGGGGGGATGAATGAGCAGTTCTTC | TRBV7-2 | . | TRBD2 | 16 | TRBJ2-1
CASSFGGAGELFF | TGTGCCAGCAGCTTTGGAGGGGCCGGGGAGCTGTTTTTT | TRBV11-2 | . | . | 13 | TRBJ2-2
CASSQVGQDTNTGELFF | TGTGCCAGCAGCCAAGTGGGACAAGACACGAACACCGGGGAGCTGTTTTTT | TRBV4-2 | . | . | 17 | TRBJ2-2
CASSPRQGLGYTF | TGTGCCAGCAGTCCCCGACAGGGTTTGGGCTACACCTTC | TRBV12-3/TRBV12-4 | . | TRBD1 | 13 | TRBJ1-2
CASRAGLWSGYTF | TGTGCCAGCAGAGCGGGGCTCTGGAGTGGCTACACCTTC | TRBV6-6 | once | . | 13 | TRBJ1-2
CASSLDPGYTDTQYF | TGCGCCAGCAGCTTGGATCCCGGCTACACAGATACGCAGTATTTT | TRBV5-1 | . | . | 15 | TRBJ2-3
CASSWTGYNEQFF | TGTGCCAGCAGCTGGACAGGGTACAATGAGCAGTTCTTC | TRBV7-9 | few | TRBD1 | 13 | TRBJ2-1
CASRSGRGAGSGANVLTF | TGTGCAAGTCGCTCCGGCAGGGGCGCAGGCTCTGGGGCCAACGTCCTGACTTTC | TRBV12-2 | . | . | 18 | TRBJ2-6
CASSFHLGGASGVEQFF | TGTGCCAGCAGCTTTCACCTCGGGGGGGCTAGCGGGGTTGAGCAGTTCTTC | TRBV11-3 | few | TRBD2 | 17 | TRBJ2-1